This TCR gamma chain originates from a study of gamma delta lymphoproliferative disorders and STAT genes. Turning to the study itself: Each gamma-chain library started from at least 50 ng of genomic DNA, using the LymphoTrack Dx TCRG Assay. Delta-chain libraries followed the EuroClonality-NGS standard operating procedure. Study observations and caveats: In whole-repertoire clustering, gamma separated patients from controls, unlike delta. Nearly all major patient gamma and delta clonotypes were public; only two gamma clonotypes were disease-private.

TCRdb reapplied CATT to the multiplex PCR reads. The sample has approximately 670 gamma-chain clones; about 9.1% are singletons. This clone was seen a few times. Antigen unknown. Germline CDR1 reads VTNTFY; CDR2 reads YDVSTARD (reference sequence). Trimming took 0 bases from V and 4 from J; bases not matched to a gene: 5. The CDR3 is made up of 15 amino acids. Genomic DNA from isolated PBMCs served as the sequencing template. The sequenced material came from blood. The chain carries TRGV3 and TRGJP1. Assignment of the J gene here rests on matching the DNA to germline, because TCRdb gives none. The source of this sequence is a human donor in good health. CDR3 sequence reads: CATWDRLVTGWFKIF. The CDR3 region has the DNA TGTGCCACCTGGGACAGGCTGGTCACTGGTTGGTTCAAGATATTT.